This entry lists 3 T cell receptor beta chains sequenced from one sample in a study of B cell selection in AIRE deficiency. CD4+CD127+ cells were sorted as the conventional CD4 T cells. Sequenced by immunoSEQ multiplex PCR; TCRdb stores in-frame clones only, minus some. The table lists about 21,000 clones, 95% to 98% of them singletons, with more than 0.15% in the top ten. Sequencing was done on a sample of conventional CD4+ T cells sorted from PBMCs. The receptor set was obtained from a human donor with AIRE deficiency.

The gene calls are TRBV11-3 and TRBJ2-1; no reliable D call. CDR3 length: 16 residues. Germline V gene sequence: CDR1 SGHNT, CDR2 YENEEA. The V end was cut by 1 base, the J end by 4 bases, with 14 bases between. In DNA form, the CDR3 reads TGTGCCAGCAGCTTAGTGGGCTCCATCCTATACAATGAGCAGTTCTTC. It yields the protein CASSLVGSILYNEQFF.

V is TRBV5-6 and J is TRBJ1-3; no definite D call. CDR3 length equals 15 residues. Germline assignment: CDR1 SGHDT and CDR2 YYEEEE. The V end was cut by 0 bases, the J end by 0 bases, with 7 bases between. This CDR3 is CASSLAFASGNTIYF. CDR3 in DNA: TGTGCCAGCAGCTTGGCGTTTGCCTCTGGAAACACCATATATTTT.

Written as DNA, the CDR3 is TGTGCCAGCAGCGTAGACCGGGACGTCTACGAGCAGTACTTC. Translation gives CASSVDRDVYEQYF. The chain is built from TRBV9 and TRBJ2-7, with D perhaps TRBD1 or TRBD2 (5 bases each). The CDR3 is 14 residues long. Germline CDR1 is SGDLS and CDR2 is YYNGEE. Trimming shortened V by 0 bases and J by 3 bases, and 10 bases separated the two germline ends.